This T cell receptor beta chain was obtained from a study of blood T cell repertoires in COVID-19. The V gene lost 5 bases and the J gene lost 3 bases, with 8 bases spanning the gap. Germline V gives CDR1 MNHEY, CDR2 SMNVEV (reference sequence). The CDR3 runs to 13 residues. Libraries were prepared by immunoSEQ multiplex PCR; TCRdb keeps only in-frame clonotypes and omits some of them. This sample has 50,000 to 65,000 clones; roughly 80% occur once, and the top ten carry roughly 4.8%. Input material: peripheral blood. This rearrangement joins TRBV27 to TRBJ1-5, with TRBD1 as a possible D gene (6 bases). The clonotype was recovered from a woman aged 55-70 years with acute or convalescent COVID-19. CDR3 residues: CASSTGFNQPQHF. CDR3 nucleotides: TGTGCCAGCAGTACAGGGTTCAATCAGCCCCAGCATTTT.